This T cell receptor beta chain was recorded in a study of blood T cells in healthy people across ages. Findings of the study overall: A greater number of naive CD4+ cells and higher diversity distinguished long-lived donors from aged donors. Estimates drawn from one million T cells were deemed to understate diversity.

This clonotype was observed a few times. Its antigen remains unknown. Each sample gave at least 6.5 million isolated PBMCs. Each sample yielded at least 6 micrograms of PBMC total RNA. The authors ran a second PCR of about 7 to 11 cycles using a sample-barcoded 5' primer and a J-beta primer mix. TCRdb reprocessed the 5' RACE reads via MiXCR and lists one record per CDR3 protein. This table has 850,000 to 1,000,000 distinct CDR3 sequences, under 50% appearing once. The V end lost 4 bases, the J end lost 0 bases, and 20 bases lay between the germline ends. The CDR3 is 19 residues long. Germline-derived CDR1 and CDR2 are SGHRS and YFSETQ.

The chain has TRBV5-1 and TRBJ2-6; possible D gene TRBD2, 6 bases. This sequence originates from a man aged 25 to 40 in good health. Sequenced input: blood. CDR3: CASSPYEGTLFSGANVLTF. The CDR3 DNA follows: TGCGCCAGCAGCCCCTACGAAGGGACTTTATTCTCTGGGGCCAACGTCCTGACTTTC.